This T cell receptor (beta chain) was identified in a study of blood T cell repertoires in COVID-19. As for the study in general: From the United States, Italy and Spain came samples of acute and convalescent COVID-19. Sample material is recorded as cDNA or gDNA derived from T cells, B-cell-depleted T cells, or PBMCs.

Original processing notes: How many nucleated cells were present was estimated from reference gene primer amplification. TCRdb's copy holds only in-frame clones and misses some; the assay was immunoSEQ multiplex PCR. V, J and clone size are taken as reported in that table, and D and trimming were inferred from the DNA itself. The sample contains approximately 190,000 clones, over 70% of which appear only once. CDR1 is LNHDA, CDR2 SQIVND, per germline (reference sequence). The CDR3 has 14 amino acids. V dropped 5 bases and J dropped 4 bases, with 14 bases sitting between them. Sequencing was done on a sample of peripheral blood. The clonotype comes from a man aged 55 to 70 with acute or convalescent COVID-19. The gene calls are TRBV19 and TRBJ1-1; maybe TRBD1 (5 bases). The CDR3 bases are TGTGCCAGTAGTTTGGGGGAGGTTGGCACTGAAGCTTTCTTT. Protein: CASSLGEVGTEAFF.